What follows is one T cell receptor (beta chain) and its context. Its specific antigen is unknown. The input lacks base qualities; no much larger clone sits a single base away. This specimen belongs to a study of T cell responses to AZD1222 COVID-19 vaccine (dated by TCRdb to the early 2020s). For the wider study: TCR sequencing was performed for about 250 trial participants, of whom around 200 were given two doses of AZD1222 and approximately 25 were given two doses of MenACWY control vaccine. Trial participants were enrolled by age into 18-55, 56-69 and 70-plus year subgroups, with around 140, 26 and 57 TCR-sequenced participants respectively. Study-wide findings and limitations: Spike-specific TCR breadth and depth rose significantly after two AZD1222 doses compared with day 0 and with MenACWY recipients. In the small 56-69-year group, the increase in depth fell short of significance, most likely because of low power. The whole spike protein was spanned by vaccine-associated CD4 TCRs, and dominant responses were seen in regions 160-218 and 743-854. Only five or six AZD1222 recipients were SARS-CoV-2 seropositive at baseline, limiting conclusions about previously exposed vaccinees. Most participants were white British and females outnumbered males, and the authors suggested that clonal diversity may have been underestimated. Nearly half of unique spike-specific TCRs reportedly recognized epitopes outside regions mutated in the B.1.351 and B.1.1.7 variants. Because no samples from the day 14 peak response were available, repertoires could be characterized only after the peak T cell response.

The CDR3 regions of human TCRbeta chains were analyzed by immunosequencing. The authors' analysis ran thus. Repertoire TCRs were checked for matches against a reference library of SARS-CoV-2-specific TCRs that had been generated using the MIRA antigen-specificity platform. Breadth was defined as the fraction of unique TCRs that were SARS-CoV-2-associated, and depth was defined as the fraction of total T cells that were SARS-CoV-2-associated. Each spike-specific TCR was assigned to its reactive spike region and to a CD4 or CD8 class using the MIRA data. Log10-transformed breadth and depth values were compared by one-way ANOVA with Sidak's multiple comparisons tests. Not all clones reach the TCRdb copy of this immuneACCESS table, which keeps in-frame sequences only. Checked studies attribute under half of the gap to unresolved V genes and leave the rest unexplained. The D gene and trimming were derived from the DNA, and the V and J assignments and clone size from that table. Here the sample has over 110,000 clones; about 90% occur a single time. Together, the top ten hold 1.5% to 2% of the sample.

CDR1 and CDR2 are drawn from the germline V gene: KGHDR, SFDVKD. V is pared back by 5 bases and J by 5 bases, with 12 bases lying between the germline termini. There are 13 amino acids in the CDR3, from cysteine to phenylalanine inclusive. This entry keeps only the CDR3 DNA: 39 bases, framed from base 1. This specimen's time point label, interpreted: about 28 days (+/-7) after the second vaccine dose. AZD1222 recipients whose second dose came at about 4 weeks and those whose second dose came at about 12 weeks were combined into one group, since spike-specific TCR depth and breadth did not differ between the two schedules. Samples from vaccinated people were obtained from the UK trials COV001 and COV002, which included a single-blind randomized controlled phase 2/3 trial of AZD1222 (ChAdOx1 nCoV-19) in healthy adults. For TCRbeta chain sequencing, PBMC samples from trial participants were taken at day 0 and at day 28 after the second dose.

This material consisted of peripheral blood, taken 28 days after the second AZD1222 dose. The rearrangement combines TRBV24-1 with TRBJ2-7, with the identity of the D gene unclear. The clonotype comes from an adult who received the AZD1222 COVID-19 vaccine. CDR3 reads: CATSAQSYNEQYF. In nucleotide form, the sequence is TGTGCCACCAGTGCGCAGTCTTATAACGAGCAGTACTTC.